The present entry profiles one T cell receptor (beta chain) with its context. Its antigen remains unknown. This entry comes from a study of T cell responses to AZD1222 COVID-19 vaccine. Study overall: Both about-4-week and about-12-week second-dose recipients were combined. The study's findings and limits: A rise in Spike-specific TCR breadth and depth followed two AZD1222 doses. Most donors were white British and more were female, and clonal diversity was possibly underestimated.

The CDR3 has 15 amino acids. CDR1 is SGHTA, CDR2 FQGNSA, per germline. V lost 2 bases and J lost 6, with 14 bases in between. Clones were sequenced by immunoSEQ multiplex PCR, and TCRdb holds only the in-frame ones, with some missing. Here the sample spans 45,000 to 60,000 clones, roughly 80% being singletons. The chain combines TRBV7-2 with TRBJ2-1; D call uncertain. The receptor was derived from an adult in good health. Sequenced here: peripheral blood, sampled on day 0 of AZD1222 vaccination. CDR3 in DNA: TGTGCCAGCAGCTTATTTCCCAAACCGGGCAATGAGCAGTTCTTC. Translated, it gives CASSLFPKPGNEQFF. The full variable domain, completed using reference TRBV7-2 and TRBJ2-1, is GAGVSQSPSNKVTEKGKDVELRCDPISGHTALYWYRQSLGQGLEFLIYFQGNSAPDKSGLPSDRFSAERTGGSVSTLTIQRTQQEDSAVYLCASSLFPKPGNEQFFGPGTRLTVL.